This T cell receptor beta chain came from a study of blood T cell repertoires in COVID-19. Across the whole study: T cells, B-cell-depleted T cells, or PBMCs provided the cDNA or gDNA that served as material.

The CDR3 consists of 17 residues. V was cut by 5 bases and J by 2 bases, with 21 bases left in between. Germline loops: CDR1 LGHNT, CDR2 FRNRAP. Authors' processing steps: Reference gene primer amplification gave nucleated cell count estimates. Produced via immunoSEQ multiplex PCR; TCRdb's table is partial and in-frame only. Clone size and the V and J calls come from that table; the DNA yielded D and trimming. Of approximately 210,000 clones listed, roughly 90% are singletons. The chain recombines TRBV12-5 with TRBJ2-5; weak D call: TRBD1 (6 bases). The sample comprised peripheral blood. This clonotype was obtained from a middle-aged man with active or convalescent COVID-19. The CDR3, as DNA: TGTGCTAGTGGTCCCGGAACCGGGCGGACAGTTCAAGAGACCCAGTACTTC. It specifies CASGPGTGRTVQETQYF.